This TCR beta chain originates from a study of T cells in Graves' hyperthyroidism and ophthalmopathy. The study's findings and limits: In the blood, most expanded thyroid clonotypes above 0.001 appeared as well. Separating ophthalmopathy from stable hyperthyroidism was achieved by a 13 V-J model.

Amplification yielded TCR beta CDR3 regions, with RNA transcripts as the source. The HTBI primer set served for first-round RT-PCR of the TCR CDR3. TCRdb redid the calling of the multiplex PCR reads with MiXCR, one entry per CDR3 protein. Of about 410,000 distinct CDR3 sequences listed, 14% to 15% were seen once; the top ten hold 13%. Uncontrolled infections, other autoimmune diseases, pregnancy or lactation led to exclusion of patients. Using around 10 ml of fresh peripheral blood, PBMCs were prepared. This clonotype was picked up many times. Its specificity is unknown. The specimen sequenced was blood. This clonotype was sampled from a man between 18 and 35 years old with Graves' ophthalmopathy.

The CDR3 coding sequence is TGCGCCAGCAGCTTGGCCCGGGACTACACAGATACGCAGTATTTT. It is translated as CASSLARDYTDTQYF. The J gene is TRBJ2-3, the V gene TRBV5-1; 7 bases match TRBD2. V dropped 0 bases and J dropped 2; count of bases not matched to a gene: 3. CDR1 and CDR2 (germline): SGHRS, YFSETQ. The CDR3 has 15 residues.